The clone carrying this TCR beta chain has more than one count but fewer than ten. The sample originates from a study of blood T cell repertoires in COVID-19. Across the whole study: Spain, Italy and the United States supplied samples that represented acute and convalescent COVID-19. PBMCs, B-cell-depleted T cells, or T cells were the source of the cDNA or gDNA that made up the material.

Original handling: Amplifying reference gene primers gave estimates of nucleated cell counts. Sequencing was performed with immunoSEQ multiplex PCR; in TCRdb, only in-frame clones are kept and a portion is missing. The V and J calls and clone size were taken over from that table, and D and trimming were inferred from the DNA. The sample lists 60,000 to 80,000 clones, over 75% occurring once. This CDR3 is 20 amino acids long. After removal of 0 bases from V and 2 bases from J, the junction contained 14 bases not matched to a gene. Germline loops: CDR1 LGHNA, CDR2 YNFKEQ. Seattle participants joined during active infection and were tracked over time.

The origin of this receptor is a woman in her fifties or sixties with COVID-19, enrolled during active disease. Sequencing used peripheral blood. The chain uses TRBV4-2 and TRBJ2-1; 9 bases map to TRBD2. CDR3 loop: CASSQDLLATSGSTYNEQFF. CDR3 bases: TGTGCCAGCAGCCAAGACCTCCTGGCGACTAGCGGTTCAACCTACAATGAGCAGTTCTTC.